The source of this T cell receptor (beta chain) is a study of T-cell memory formation after mild COVID-19. Overall study context: Across donors, TCR clusters were largely donor specific.

TCR alpha and TCR beta cDNA libraries carrying sample barcodes and UMIs were produced by 5'RACE using constant-segment primers. TCRdb itself ran the 5' RACE reads through MiXCR, one entry per CDR3 protein. The sample yields some 120,000 distinct CDR3 sequences, roughly 6% seen once. The V end was cut by 6 bases, the J end by 5 bases, with 14 bases between. There are 15 residues in the CDR3. Study-wide results and caveats: Clones that got smaller from day 15 to 85 had even CD4/CD8, while clones growing later tipped toward CD4+. Researchers found some responding clones in pre-infection memory, a sign that cross-reactive memory joined.

This clonotype was observed a few times. Its antigen is still unknown. The rearrangement joins TRBV12-3 or TRBV12-4 to TRBJ1-6, with TRBD1 as a possible D gene (6 bases). The sequencing input was PBMCs or a T cell subset sorted from them (not recorded which). This sequence was found in an adult woman who had mild COVID-19 (a few samples of this study predate the infection). Cell type and time point are not known. CDR3 DNA: TGTGCCAGCAGGAACGCTCAGGGGAATAATTCACCCCTCCACTTT. Amino acids: CASRNAQGNNSPLHF.